This entry lists 19 T cell receptor beta chains sequenced from one sample in a study of T cell responses to AZD1222 COVID-19 vaccine. Profiled with immunoSEQ multiplex PCR; TCRdb holds only in-frame clones, not every one. The data show over 45,000 clones, about 88% seen once. Sequenced material: peripheral blood, taken 28 days after the second AZD1222 dose. These receptors originate from an adult who received the AZD1222 COVID-19 vaccine.

The chain has TRBV7-2 and TRBJ2-3; 14 bases match TRBD2. With V trimmed by 5 bases and J by 6 bases, 7 bases remained unmatched. Germline CDR1 reads SGHTA; CDR2 reads FQGNSA. The CDR3 has 16 residues. Written as DNA, the CDR3 is TGTGCCAGCAGCCCCAGACTAGCGGGAGGGTCCGATACGCAGTATTTT. It specifies CASSPRLAGGSDTQYF.

This chain joins TRBV25-1 and TRBJ1-2, with D tentatively TRBD1 (6 bases). CDR1 MGHDK and CDR2 SYGVNS come from the germline V gene. This CDR3 comprises 15 residues. The germline V and J ends were trimmed by 1 base and 6 bases, with 15 bases remaining between them. In nucleotides, the CDR3 is TGTGCCAGCAGTGAATCTCAGGGGCGGGGACATGGCTACACCTTC. Residues: CASSESQGRGHGYTF.

This rearrangement joins TRBV4-3 to TRBJ1-5; no reliable D call. The CDR3 is 14 amino acids. Germline lookup yields CDR1 LGHNA and CDR2 YSLEER. V was shortened by 1 base and J by 3 bases, with 7 bases between the two germline ends. The CDR3 spells CASSQVYDNQPQHF. The CDR3 coding sequence is TGCGCCAGCAGCCAAGTGTACGACAATCAGCCCCAGCATTTT.

The chain combines TRBV19 with TRBJ1-5, with D unclear. V was pared by 5 bases and J by 7 bases, with 12 bases between. CDR1 LNHDA and CDR2 SQIVND come from the germline V gene (reference sequence). The CDR3 totals 13 residues. The CDR3 DNA reads TGTGCCAGTAGTCAATGGAGGGAGCAGCCCCAGCATTTT. Amino acids: CASSQWREQPQHF.

This chain joins TRBV5-1 and TRBJ2-6, with TRBD2 matching 9 bases. The germline V gene encodes CDR1 SGHRS and CDR2 YFSETQ. This CDR3 is built from 18 residues. The trim removed 0 bases at V and 2 bases at J, leaving 6 bases unmatched. The CDR3 loop is CASSLATREGAGANVLTF. The CDR3 bases are TGCGCCAGCAGCTTGGCCACGCGGGAGGGTGCTGGGGCCAACGTCCTGACTTTC.

The rearrangement uses TRBV18 and TRBJ1-3; possible D gene TRBD1, 6 bases. This CDR3 is 16 amino acids long. V was clipped by 0 bases and J by 4 bases, with 13 bases between them. Looked up from germline, CDR1 is KGHSH and CDR2 is LQKENI. The CDR3: CASSPPEGVRGNTIYF. CDR3 DNA: TGTGCCAGCTCACCACCGGAGGGGGTGAGGGGAAACACCATATATTTT.

The chain combines TRBV10-3 with TRBJ1-4; 7 bases fit TRBD1. The V gene's germline CDR1 is ENHRY and CDR2 SYGVKD. The CDR3 extends over 14 amino acids. Trimming took 6 bases from V and 3 from J; bases not matched to a gene: 4. CDR3 sequence reads: CAIRSGTANEKLFF. The CDR3 DNA follows: TGTGCCATCAGGTCCGGGACAGCTAATGAAAAACTGTTTTTT.

The genes are TRBV7-2 and TRBJ2-3; 7 bases are shared with TRBD2. Germline V gene sequence: CDR1 SGHTA, CDR2 FQGNSA. Trimming cost V 6 bases and J 5 bases; bases outside gene matches: 17. The CDR3 consists of 17 residues. The CDR3 spells CASSSGREFSVGDTQYF. The CDR3 region has the DNA TGTGCCAGCAGTTCTGGGCGGGAGTTTTCTGTGGGAGATACGCAGTATTTT.

The J gene is TRBJ2-2, the V gene TRBV6-2 or TRBV6-3, with a weak D call TRBD2 (6 bases). The germline V gene has CDR1 MNHEY and CDR2 SVGEGT. This CDR3 spans 18 amino acids. Trimming took off 5 bases at V and 3 bases at J, with 22 bases between the two ends. CDR3: CASSDGPGLLMDTGELFF. CDR3 nucleotide sequence: TGTGCCAGCAGTGACGGACCGGGACTGTTGATGGACACCGGGGAGCTGTTTTTT.

This rearrangement joins TRBV6-5 to TRBJ2-3; D not certain. Germline loops: CDR1 MNHEY, CDR2 SVGAGI. The CDR3 runs 13 residues. Trimming left V 2 bases short and J 4 bases short, with 7 bases between. This CDR3 is CASSYVSSDTQYF. The CDR3, as DNA: TGTGCCAGCAGTTACGTTTCGTCAGATACGCAGTATTTT.

This chain links TRBV19 with TRBJ1-3; D remains ambiguous. CDR3 length: 17 amino acids. Germline CDR1 is LNHDA and CDR2 is SQIVND (reference sequence). Trimming left V 7 bases short and J 5 bases short, with 24 bases between. The CDR3 DNA reads as TGTGCCAGTACCCAAGGCGGCGTGGGTGGTTTGCGAAACACCATATATTTT. This gives the protein CASTQGGVGGLRNTIYF.

The V gene is TRBV4-1, the J gene TRBJ1-2, with D uncertain. V was clipped by 0 bases and J by 1 base, with 9 bases between them. Germline V gene data show CDR1 as MGHRA and CDR2 as YSYEKL. This CDR3 is 15 amino acids long. The CDR3 DNA sequence: TGCGCCAGCAGCCAAGACCCGGCAGTTAACTATGGCTACACCTTC. Its protein is CASSQDPAVNYGYTF.

This sequence joins TRBV6-6 and TRBJ1-1, with 8 bases lining up with TRBD1. The CDR3 is 15 amino acids. V dropped 6 bases and J dropped 6; count of bases not matched to a gene: 12. Germline CDR1 is MNHNY and CDR2 is SVGAGI (reference sequence). CDR3 protein: CASRTGEGQGAEAFF. The CDR3 bases are TGTGCCAGCAGGACAGGGGAGGGGCAGGGGGCTGAAGCTTTCTTT.

The chain combines TRBV5-1 with TRBJ2-5; D ambiguous. CDR3 length: 14 amino acids. Trimming took off 0 bases at V and 2 bases at J, with 8 bases between the two ends. CDR1 SGHRS and CDR2 YFSETQ come from the germline V gene. The CDR3 DNA sequence: TGCGCCAGCAGCTTGGTTTTGGCTCAAGAGACCCAGTACTTC. Translated, it gives CASSLVLAQETQYF. Based on the CDR3 plus reference TRBV5-1 and TRBJ2-5, the full variable domain is KAGVTQTPRYLIKTRGQQVTLSCSPISGHRSVSWYQQTPGQGLQFLFEYFSETQRNKGNFPGRFSGRQFSNSRSEMNVSTLELGDSALYLCASSLVLAQETQYFGPGTRLLVL.

The CDR3 loop is CASSPGVRGYTF. The CDR3 nucleotides are TGTGCCAGCAGTCCAGGGGTTCGGGGCTACACCTTC. This chain connects TRBV6-5 to TRBJ1-2; D may be TRBD1 (6 bases). Germline-derived CDR1 and CDR2 are MNHEY and SVGAGI. The CDR3 runs to 12 residues. Deletions cut 5 bases from V and 8 bases from J, with 12 bases between.

The rearrangement uses TRBV9 and TRBJ1-2; 7 bases align to TRBD1. The germline V gene encodes CDR1 SGDLS and CDR2 YYNGEE. The CDR3 covers 14 residues. The V segment lost 0 bases and the J segment 6 bases; nucleotides outside the gene matches: 5. The CDR3 DNA follows: TGTGCCAGCAGCGTAGGATCGACAGGGCATGGCTACACCTTC. This gives the protein CASSVGSTGHGYTF.

The chain is built from TRBV5-1 and TRBJ2-5; TRBD1 matches 7 bases. The V and J ends lost 4 bases and 0 bases, in that order; junction bases with no gene match: 12. The CDR3 consists of 17 residues. Germline lookup yields CDR1 SGHRS and CDR2 YFSETQ. Here the CDR3 DNA reads TGCGCCAGCAGCCCGGCACCCGGACAGGAGCACCAAGAGACCCAGTACTTC. Translation: CASSPAPGQEHQETQYF.

The rearrangement joins TRBV27 to TRBJ2-7; no clear D gene. CDR1 and CDR2 (germline): MNHEY, SMNVEV (reference sequence). The V end lost 4 bases, the J end lost 0 bases, and 13 bases lay between the germline ends. This CDR3 is 15 amino acids long. CDR3 residues: CASSSSPSRSYEQYF. DNA of the CDR3: TGTGCCAGCAGTTCATCCCCCTCGCGCTCCTACGAGCAGTACTTC.

The V gene is TRBV5-4, the J gene TRBJ2-7, with a tentative D call TRBD2 (6 bases). CDR3 length equals 14 residues. V was shortened by 3 bases and J by 6 bases, with 16 bases between the two germline ends. Germline V gene sequence: CDR1 SGHNT, CDR2 YYREEE (reference sequence). CDR3 region: CASSSTLGGGEQYF. The CDR3 DNA sequence: TGTGCCAGCAGCTCCACCCTGGGGGGTGGCGAGCAGTACTTC.